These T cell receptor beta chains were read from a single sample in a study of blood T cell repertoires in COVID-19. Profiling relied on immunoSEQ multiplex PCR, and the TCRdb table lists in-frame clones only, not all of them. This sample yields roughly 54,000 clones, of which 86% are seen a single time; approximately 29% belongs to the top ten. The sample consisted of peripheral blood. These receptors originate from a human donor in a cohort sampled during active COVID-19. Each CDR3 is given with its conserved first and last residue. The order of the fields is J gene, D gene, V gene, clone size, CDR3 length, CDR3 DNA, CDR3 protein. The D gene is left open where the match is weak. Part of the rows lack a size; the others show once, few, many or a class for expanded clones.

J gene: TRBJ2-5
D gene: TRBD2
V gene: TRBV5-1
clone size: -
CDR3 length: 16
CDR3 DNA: TGCGCCAGCAGCTTGGTGGCGGGAGGGCAGCAAGAGACCCAGTACTTC
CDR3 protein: CASSLVAGGQQETQYF

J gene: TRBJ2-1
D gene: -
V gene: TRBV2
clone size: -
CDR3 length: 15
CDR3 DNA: TGTGCCAGCAGTGCCACGGGGAGCTCCTACAATGAGCAGTTCTTC
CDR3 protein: CASSATGSSYNEQFF

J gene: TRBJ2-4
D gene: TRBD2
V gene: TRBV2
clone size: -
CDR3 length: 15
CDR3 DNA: TGTGCCAGCAGTGAACCCCTGCGGGAGTTGAACATTCAGTACTTC
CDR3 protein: CASSEPLRELNIQYF

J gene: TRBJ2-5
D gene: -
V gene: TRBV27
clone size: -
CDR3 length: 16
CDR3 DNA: TGTGCCAGCAGTCCCCGGGGGGGCAGGGGACAGGAGACCCAGTACTTC
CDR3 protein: CASSPRGGRGQETQYF

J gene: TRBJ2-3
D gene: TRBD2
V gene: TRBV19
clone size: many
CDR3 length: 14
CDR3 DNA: TGTGCCAGTAGACTAGCGGGGGGGACAGATACGCAGTATTTT
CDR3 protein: CASRLAGGTDTQYF

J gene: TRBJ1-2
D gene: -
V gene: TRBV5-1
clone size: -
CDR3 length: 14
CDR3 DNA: TGCGCCAGCAGCTTGGACGGCGGCATTAATGGCTACACCTTC
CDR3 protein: CASSLDGGINGYTF

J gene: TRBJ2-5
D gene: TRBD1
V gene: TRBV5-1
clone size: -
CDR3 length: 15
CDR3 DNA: TGCGCCAGCAGCTCGAGTGGGACAGGGCAAGAGACCCAGTACTTC
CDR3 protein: CASSSSGTGQETQYF

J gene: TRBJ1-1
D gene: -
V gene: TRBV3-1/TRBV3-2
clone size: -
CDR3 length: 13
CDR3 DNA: TGTGCCAGCAGCCTCGGGGGATTCACTGAAGCTTTCTTT
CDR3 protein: CASSLGGFTEAFF

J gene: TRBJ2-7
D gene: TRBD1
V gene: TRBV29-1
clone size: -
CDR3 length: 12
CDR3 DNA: TGCAGCGTCGAGGACAGGGGGGACGAGCAGTACTTC
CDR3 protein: CSVEDRGDEQYF

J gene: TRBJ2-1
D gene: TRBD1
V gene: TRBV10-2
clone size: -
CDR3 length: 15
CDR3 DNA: TGCGCCAGCAGTGCGTGGACAGGGACCTTCAATGAGCAGTTCTTC
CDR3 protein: CASSAWTGTFNEQFF

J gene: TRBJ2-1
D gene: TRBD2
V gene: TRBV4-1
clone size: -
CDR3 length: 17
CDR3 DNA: TGCGCCAGCAGCCAAGATCGGCTAGCGGGGTCCTACAATGAGCAGTTCTTC
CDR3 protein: CASSQDRLAGSYNEQFF

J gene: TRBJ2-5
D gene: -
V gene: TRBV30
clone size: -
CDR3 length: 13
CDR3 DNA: TGTGCCTATTGGGGGGGCACTCAAGAGACCCAGTACTTC
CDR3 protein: CAYWGGTQETQYF

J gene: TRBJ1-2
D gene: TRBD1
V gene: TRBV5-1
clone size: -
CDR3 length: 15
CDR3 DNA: TGCGCCAGCAGACCCGGACAGGGAACTAACTATGGCTACACCTTC
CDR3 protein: CASRPGQGTNYGYTF

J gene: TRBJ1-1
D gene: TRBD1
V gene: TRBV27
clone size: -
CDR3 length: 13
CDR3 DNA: TGTGCCAGCAGTTCGGGACAGGGGGCCCAAGCTTTCTTT
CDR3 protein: CASSSGQGAQAFF

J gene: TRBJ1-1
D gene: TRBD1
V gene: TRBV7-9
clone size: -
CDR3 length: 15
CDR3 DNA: TGTGCCAGCAGCTCCGGGACAGGGGAAGGAACTGAAGCTTTCTTT
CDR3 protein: CASSSGTGEGTEAFF

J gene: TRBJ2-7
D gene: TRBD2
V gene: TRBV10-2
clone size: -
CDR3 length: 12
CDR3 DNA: TGCGCCAGCGGTATGAGAGCGGGGGAGCAGTACTTC
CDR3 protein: CASGMRAGEQYF

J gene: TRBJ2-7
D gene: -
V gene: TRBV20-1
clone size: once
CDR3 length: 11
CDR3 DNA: TGCAGTGCCCGCCGGGGGTACGAGCAGTACTTC
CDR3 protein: CSARRGYEQYF

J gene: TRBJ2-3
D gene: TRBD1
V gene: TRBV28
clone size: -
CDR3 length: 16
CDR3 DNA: TGTGCCAGCAGTCCACAGGGGGCTTCTAGCACAGATACGCAGTATTTT
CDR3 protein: CASSPQGASSTDTQYF

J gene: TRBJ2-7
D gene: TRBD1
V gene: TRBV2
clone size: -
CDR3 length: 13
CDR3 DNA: TGTGCCAGCAGGATGACAGGGGACAGCGAGCAGTACTTC
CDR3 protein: CASRMTGDSEQYF

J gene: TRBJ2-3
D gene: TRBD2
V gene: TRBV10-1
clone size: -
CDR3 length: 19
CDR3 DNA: TGCGCCAGCAGTGAGTTTGCGACTAGCGGGGGCCGTAGCACAGATACGCAGTATTTT
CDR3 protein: CASSEFATSGGRSTDTQYF

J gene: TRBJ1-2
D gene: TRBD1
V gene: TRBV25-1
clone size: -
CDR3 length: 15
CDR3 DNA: TGTGCCAGCAGCTTGGGACAGGGCCAACCCTTCGGCTACACCTTC
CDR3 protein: CASSLGQGQPFGYTF

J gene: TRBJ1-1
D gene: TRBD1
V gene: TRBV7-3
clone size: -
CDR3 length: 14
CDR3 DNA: TGTGCCAGCAGCACGGGACAGGGCACCACTGAAGCTTTCTTT
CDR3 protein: CASSTGQGTTEAFF

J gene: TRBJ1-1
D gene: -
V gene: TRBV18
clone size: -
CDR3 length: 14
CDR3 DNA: TGTGCCAGCTCACCGGCAGGAGGGCGGACTGAAGCTTTCTTT
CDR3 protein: CASSPAGGRTEAFF

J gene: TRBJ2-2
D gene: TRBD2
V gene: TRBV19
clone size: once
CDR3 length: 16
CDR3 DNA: TGTGCCAGTACTATTAGCGGGGGGCTCCATACCGGGGAGCTGTTTTTT
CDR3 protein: CASTISGGLHTGELFF

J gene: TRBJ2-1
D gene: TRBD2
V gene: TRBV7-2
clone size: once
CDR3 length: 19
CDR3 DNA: TGTGCCAGCAGCTTAGATCGGGCTAGCGGGAGGGCCTCCTACAATGAGCAGTTCTTC
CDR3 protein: CASSLDRASGRASYNEQFF

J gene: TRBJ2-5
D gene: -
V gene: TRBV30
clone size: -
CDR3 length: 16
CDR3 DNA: TGTGCCTGGTCCACACCCGGGAGCTTGTACCAAGAGACCCAGTACTTC
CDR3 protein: CAWSTPGSLYQETQYF

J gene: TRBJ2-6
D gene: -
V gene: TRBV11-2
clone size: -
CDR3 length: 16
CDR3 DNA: TGTGCCAGCAGCTTACCCGGTCTTCCTGGGGCCAACGTCCTGACTTTC
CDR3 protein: CASSLPGLPGANVLTF

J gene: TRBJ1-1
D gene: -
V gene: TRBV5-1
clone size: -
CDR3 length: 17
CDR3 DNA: TGCGCCAGCAGCCCCGCCAACAGCCGAATTTTGAACACTGAAGCTTTCTTT
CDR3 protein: CASSPANSRILNTEAFF

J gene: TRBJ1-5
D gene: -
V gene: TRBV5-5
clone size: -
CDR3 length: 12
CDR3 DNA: TGTGCCAGCGGACGGGACAATCAGCCCCAGCATTTT
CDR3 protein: CASGRDNQPQHF

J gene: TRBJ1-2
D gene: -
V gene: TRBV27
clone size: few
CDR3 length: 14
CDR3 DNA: TGTGCCAGCAGCGAAGGAGGGCAGAACTATGGCTACACCTTC
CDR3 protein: CASSEGGQNYGYTF

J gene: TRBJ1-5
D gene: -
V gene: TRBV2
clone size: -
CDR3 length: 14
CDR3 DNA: TGTGCCAGCAGTGAGGTCCAGGGGAATCAGCCCCAGCATTTT
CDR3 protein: CASSEVQGNQPQHF

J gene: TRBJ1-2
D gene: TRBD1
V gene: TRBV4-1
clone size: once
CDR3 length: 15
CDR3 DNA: TGCGCCAGCAGCGCTGGACAGGGGGAGGGCTATGGCTACACCTTC
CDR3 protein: CASSAGQGEGYGYTF

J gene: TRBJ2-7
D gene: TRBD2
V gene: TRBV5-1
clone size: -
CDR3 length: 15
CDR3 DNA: TGCGCCAGCAGCTTTAGCGGGGGGCCTTTTTACGAGCAGTACTTC
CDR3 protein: CASSFSGGPFYEQYF

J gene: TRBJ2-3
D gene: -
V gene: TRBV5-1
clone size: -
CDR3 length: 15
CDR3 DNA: TGCGCCAGCAGCTTTATCGGGCAGGGAATAGATACGCAGTATTTT
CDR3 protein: CASSFIGQGIDTQYF

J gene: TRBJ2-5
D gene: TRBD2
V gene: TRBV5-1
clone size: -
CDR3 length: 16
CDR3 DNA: TGCGCCAGCAGCTTGGCCAGCGGGGGCTACCAAGAGACCCAGTACTTC
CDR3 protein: CASSLASGGYQETQYF

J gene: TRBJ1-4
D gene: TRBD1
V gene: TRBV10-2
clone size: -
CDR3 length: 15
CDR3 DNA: TGCGCCAGCAGTGAGAGGGACAGGGGAGAAGAAAAACTGTTTTTT
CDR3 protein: CASSERDRGEEKLFF